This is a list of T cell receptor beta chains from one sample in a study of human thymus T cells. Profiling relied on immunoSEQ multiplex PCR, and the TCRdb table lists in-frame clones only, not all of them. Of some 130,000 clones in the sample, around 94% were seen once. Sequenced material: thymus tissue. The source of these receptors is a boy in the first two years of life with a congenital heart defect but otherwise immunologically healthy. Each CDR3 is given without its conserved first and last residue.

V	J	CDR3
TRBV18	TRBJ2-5	ASSPRTGQETQY
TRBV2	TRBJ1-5	ASSESRGPQPQH
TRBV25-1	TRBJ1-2	ASSATGGYT
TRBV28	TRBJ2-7	ASSLGAYEQY
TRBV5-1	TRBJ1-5	ASSSGRPNQPQH
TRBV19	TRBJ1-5	ASNLQDQPQH
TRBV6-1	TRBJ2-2	ASSDRTVGDYTGELF
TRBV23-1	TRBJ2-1	ASSQSYAEDNEQF
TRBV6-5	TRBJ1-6	ASSYSTDSPLH
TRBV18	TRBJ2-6	ASSPLRGPGANVLT
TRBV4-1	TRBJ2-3	ASSQGTGGDTQY
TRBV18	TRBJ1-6	ASSPETFPGPYNSPLH
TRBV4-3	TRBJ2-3	ASSQELAGGYYTQY
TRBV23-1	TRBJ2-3	ASSHTGGPPIFTDTQY
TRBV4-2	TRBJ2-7	ASSPPGRTASWEQY
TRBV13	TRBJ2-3	ASSSRGTIPTDTQY
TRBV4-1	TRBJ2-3	ASSQDWVCGGETDTQY
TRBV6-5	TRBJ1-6	ASRQGNSPLH
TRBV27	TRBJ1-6	ASRPLVGDYNSPLH
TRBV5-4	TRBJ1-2	ASSLQGWDGYT
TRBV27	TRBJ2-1	ASSFQRGEQF
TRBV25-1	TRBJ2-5	ASSGGHIQETQY
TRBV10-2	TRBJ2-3	ASSVAGSRTDTQY
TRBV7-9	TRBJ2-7	ASSCDSADEQY
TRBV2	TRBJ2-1	ASSLQGNSDNEQF
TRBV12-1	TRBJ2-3	ASLAGGRPDTQY
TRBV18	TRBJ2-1	ASSPIRPNEQF
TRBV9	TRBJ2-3	ASTSVVAGNTDTQY
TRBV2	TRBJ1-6	ASSVQGRYNSPLH
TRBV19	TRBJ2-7	ATTLRGGDTYEQY
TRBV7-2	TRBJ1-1	ASSQYTEAF
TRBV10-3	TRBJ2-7	AISRLAGTGEQY
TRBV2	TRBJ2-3	ASSEGAPSTDTQY
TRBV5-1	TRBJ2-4	ASSLRKREAGKNIQY
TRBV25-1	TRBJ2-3	ASSDPGGGDTDTQY
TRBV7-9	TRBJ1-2	ASSTDPGAYEGDASGYT
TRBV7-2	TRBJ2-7	ASSLFDRPAARGEQY
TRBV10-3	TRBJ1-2	AICPYRDSKVHNYGYT
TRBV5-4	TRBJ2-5	ASSLGVQVATKETQY
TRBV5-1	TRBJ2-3	ASSPGLALPLIVPDTQY
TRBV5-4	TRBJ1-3	ASSLVGQGGNTIY
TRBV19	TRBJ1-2	ASSGRGWSTYGYT
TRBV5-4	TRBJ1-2	ASSHRQGIGYT
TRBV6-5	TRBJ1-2	ASSYGIKSDYGYT
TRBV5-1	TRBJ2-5	ASSLARGGEETQY
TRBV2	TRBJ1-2	ASSTGTGGYT
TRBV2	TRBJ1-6	ASRRGTLKDSPLH
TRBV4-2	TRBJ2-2	ASSQVLAGGLGTGELF
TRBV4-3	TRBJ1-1	ASSQVGQGSTEAF
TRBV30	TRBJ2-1	AWSPGGPHNEQF
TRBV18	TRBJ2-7	ASSPGGYEQY
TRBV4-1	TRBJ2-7	ASSPRPQERGDPYEQY
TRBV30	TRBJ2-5	AWETSGGPGQETQY
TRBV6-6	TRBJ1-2	ASRLDSWESGYT
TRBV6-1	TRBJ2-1	ASLSRGINYNEQF
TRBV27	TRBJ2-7	ASSSRRQASYEQY
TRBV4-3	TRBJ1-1	ASRGTGQTEAF